These 21 T cell receptor beta chains were sequenced from one sample in a study of early T cells in non-severe SARS-CoV-2 infection. Via MiXCR, TCRdb re-called the 5' RACE reads, giving one row per CDR3 protein. Of approximately 70,000 distinct CDR3 sequences listed, roughly 13% are singletons. Material for sequencing was whole blood. These receptors all stem from an adult who was a healthcare worker with PCR-confirmed SARS-CoV-2 infection or an uninfected control (not recorded which).

V and J are TRBV28 and TRBJ2-5; D possibly corresponds to TRBD1 (5 bases). Germline V CDR1 and CDR2: MDHEN, SYDVKM. The CDR3 covers 16 residues. V was clipped by 6 bases and J by 2 bases, with 19 bases between them. The DNA for the CDR3 is TGTGCCAGCAGGGGGCTCTTCGGGCGGCGGCAAGAGACCCAGTACTTC. Amino acids: CASRGLFGRRQETQYF.

This clonotype was recorded at least ten times. This sequence joins TRBV2 and TRBJ2-2, with 9 bases that match TRBD1. This CDR3 has 18 residues. The V gene's germline CDR1 is SNHLY and CDR2 FYNNEI. J lost 3 bases, V lost 0 bases, and 8 bases had no gene match. CDR3 protein: CASSEAWPGQGYTGELFF. The CDR3 DNA follows: TGTGCCAGCAGTGAAGCGTGGCCGGGACAGGGATACACCGGGGAGCTGTTTTTT.

This clonotype turned up a few times. The genes are TRBV5-1 and TRBJ1-4; tentatively, D is TRBD1 (6 bases). Per the germline V gene, CDR1 is SGHRS and CDR2 is YFSETQ. This CDR3 spans 15 amino acids. The ends were cut back, 5 bases at V and 7 bases at J, with 18 bases in the middle. The CDR3 is CASRVTGTTTEKLFF. In DNA, the CDR3 is TGCGCCAGCAGGGTCACCGGGACAACAACTGAAAAACTGTTTTTT.

This clonotype occurred many times. This chain uses TRBV30 with TRBJ2-2, with D possibly matching TRBD1 (6 bases). V was trimmed by 3 bases and J by 5 bases, leaving 10 bases between them. In germline, CDR1 is GTSNPN, CDR2 SVGIG (reference sequence). This CDR3 is 13 amino acids long. The CDR3 DNA is TGTGCCTGGAGCATCAGGGGAACCGGGGAGCTGTTTTTT. This codes for CAWSIRGTGELFF.

This clonotype was counted ten times or more. J is TRBJ1-2 and V is TRBV2; no clear D. V lost 2 bases, J lost 6 bases, and 4 bases lay in between. Germline V gene sequence: CDR1 SNHLY, CDR2 FYNNEI. The CDR3 runs 11 residues. In DNA, the CDR3 is TGTGCCAGCAGTGAACGGGATGGCTACACCTTC. Its translation: CASSERDGYTF.

There are a few counts of this clonotype. CDR3 DNA sequence: TGTGCCAGCAGTAACTCGTATGGCTACACCTTC. Its translation: CASSNSYGYTF. This chain links TRBV7-9 with TRBJ1-2; D unclear. CDR1 is SEHNR and CDR2 is FQNEAQ in the germline V gene (reference sequence). The CDR3 is 11 residues long. V dropped 6 bases and J dropped 5 bases, with 7 bases sitting between them.

In this sample, this clonotype turned up a few times. This sequence joins TRBV15 and TRBJ1-1; D not certain. V dropped 9 bases and J dropped 0 bases, with 11 bases sitting between them. The CDR3 contains 13 residues. Germline CDR1 LNHNV, CDR2 YYDKDF (reference sequence). The CDR3: CATAGQVNTEAFF. The CDR3 DNA sequence: TGTGCCACGGCTGGTCAGGTGAACACTGAAGCTTTCTTT.

The V call is TRBV20-1, the J call TRBJ1-4, with 8 bases aligning to TRBD1. The CDR3 covers 16 residues. J lost 0 bases, V lost 6 bases, and 9 bases had no gene match. The germline V gene has CDR1 DFQATT and CDR2 SNEGSKA (reference sequence). CDR3 DNA sequence: TGCAGTGCCCAGGACAGGGCCTTTGCAACTAATGAAAAACTGTTTTTT. As protein: CSAQDRAFATNEKLFF.

The sample holds a few counts of this clonotype. The V gene is TRBV29-1, the J gene TRBJ1-2; D unclear. From germline, CDR1 is SQVTM and CDR2 ANQGSEA. There are 13 residues in the CDR3. V gave up 3 bases and J gave up 0 bases, with 8 bases separating them. The CDR3 sequence: CSVERQANYGYTF. The CDR3 nucleotides are TGCAGCGTTGAGCGTCAGGCTAACTATGGCTACACCTTC.

This clonotype has a count of ten or more. The chain uses TRBV12-3 or TRBV12-4 and TRBJ1-5, with D perhaps matching TRBD1 (5 bases). The V and J ends lost 6 bases and 4 bases respectively, with 19 bases between them. The CDR3 spans 16 residues. The CDR3 nucleotides read TGTGCCAGCAGCCCTACCGAACCAGGGCCTAATCAGCCCCAGCATTTT. Translating gives CASSPTEPGPNQPQHF.

The V gene is TRBV7-9, the J gene TRBJ2-3, with 8 bases matching TRBD1. The ends lost 5 bases at V and 7 bases at J; junction bases unmatched: 11. This CDR3 spans 15 amino acids. Germline lookup yields CDR1 SEHNR and CDR2 FQNEAQ (reference sequence). The DNA of the CDR3 is TGTGCCAGCAGCCTCGGGCAGGGGGCCAGGAATACGCAGTATTTT. This codes for CASSLGQGARNTQYF.

This clonotype occurred a few times. The genes are TRBV7-6 and TRBJ2-3; 8 nucleotides agree with TRBD2. The V segment lost 1 base and the J segment 4 bases; nucleotides outside the gene matches: 10. Germline CDR1 SGHVS, CDR2 FNYEAQ. This CDR3 is built from 17 residues. The CDR3 protein is CASSLDLHAGGADTQYF. CDR3 coding DNA: TGTGCCAGCAGCTTAGACCTCCACGCGGGGGGTGCAGATACGCAGTATTTT.

The chain carries TRBV11-1 and TRBJ1-1; no reliable D call. This CDR3 has 14 amino acids. From germline, CDR1 is SGHAT and CDR2 FQDESV (reference sequence). V was cut by 0 bases and J by 1 base, with 6 bases left in between. CDR3 in DNA: TGTGCCAGCAGCTTAGCGTGGGGGAACACTGAAGCTTTCTTT. It yields the protein CASSLAWGNTEAFF.

This clonotype was seen many times. The chain is built from TRBV29-1 and TRBJ1-5; D unresolved. CDR3 size: 13 residues. CDR1 and CDR2 from the germline V gene are SQVTM and ANQGSEA. Deletions cut 1 base from V and 4 bases from J, with 8 bases between. The CDR3 sequence is CSVEVGINQPQHF. Here the CDR3 DNA reads TGCAGCGTTGAAGTAGGGATTAATCAGCCCCAGCATTTT.

This clonotype was counted many times. The rearrangement uses TRBV6-2 or TRBV6-3 and TRBJ2-2, with D perhaps TRBD1 (6 bases). This CDR3 is 15 amino acids long. Germline CDR1 MNHEY, CDR2 SVGEGT. Trimming left V 10 bases short and J 1 base short, with 16 bases between. The CDR3 is CATRRTAENTGELFF. The CDR3 DNA sequence: TGTGCCACCCGCCGGACAGCGGAGAACACCGGGGAGCTGTTTTTT.

The rearrangement uses TRBV6-1 and TRBJ2-7; TRBD2 matches at 7 bases. Trimming cost V 7 bases and J 3 bases; bases outside gene matches: 6. The germline V gene encodes CDR1 MNHNS and CDR2 SASEGT. The CDR3 loop spans 13 amino acids. The CDR3 coding sequence is TGTGCCAGCACGGCTAGCGGTTACTACGAGCAGTACTTC. Protein sequence: CASTASGYYEQYF.

V gene TRBV24-1 combines with J gene TRBJ2-5, with TRBD1 matching 11 bases. The CDR3 totals 17 residues. V lost 4 bases and J lost 4; bases outside the gene matches: 10. Germline CDR1 reads KGHDR; CDR2 reads SFDVKD. CDR3 bases: TGTGCCACCAGTGAAGGACAGGGGGCGCCGGGTAGAGAGACCCAGTACTTC. Translated: CATSEGQGAPGRETQYF.

Only a few counts were recorded for this clonotype. The genes are TRBV7-3 and TRBJ1-1; the D is unclear. The CDR3 has 15 residues. Trimming shortened V by 6 bases and J by 0 bases, and 14 bases separated the two germline ends. The germline CDR1 and CDR2 sequences are SGHTA and FQGTGA. The CDR3 DNA follows: TGTGCCAGCAGAATAACCGGGGAGGTGAACACTGAAGCTTTCTTT. This encodes CASRITGEVNTEAFF.

This clonotype was found a few times. V and J are TRBV2 and TRBJ1-6; 8 nucleotides match TRBD1. Germline trimming cut 9 bases from V and 10 bases from J; bases unmatched to any gene: 11. The CDR3 covers 14 residues. From germline, CDR1 is SNHLY and CDR2 FYNNEI. The DNA for the CDR3 is TGTGCCAGAGGCCGGACAGGGCGCGAATCACCCCTCCACTTT. Translating it yields CARGRTGRESPLHF. The variable domain in full, with the rest retrieved from reference TRBV2 and TRBJ1-6, is EPEVTQTPSHQVTQMGQEVILRCVPISNHLYFYWYRQILGQKVEFLVSFYNNEISEKSEIFDDQFSVERPDGSNFTLKIRSTKLEDSAMYFCARGRTGRESPLHFGNGTRLTVT.

The V and J genes are TRBV5-6 and TRBJ1-6; 9 bases map to TRBD1. Per the germline V gene, CDR1 is SGHDT and CDR2 is YYEEEE. The junction had 10 bases not matched to a gene; V was cut back by 4 bases and J by 8 bases. This CDR3 has 16 amino acids. CDR3 DNA: TGTGCCAGCAGCCCCAGGGACAGGGTTATCGATTCACCCCTCCACTTT. Translation: CASSPRDRVIDSPLHF. The full variable domain, with the rest looked up from reference TRBV5-6 and TRBJ1-6, is DAGVTQSPTHLIKTRGQQVTLRCSPKSGHDTVSWYQQALGQGPQFIFQYYEEEERQRGNFPDRFSGHQFPNYSSELNVNALLLGDSALYLCASSPRDRVIDSPLHFGNGTRLTVT.

This clonotype was counted only a few times. The chain joins TRBV10-3 to TRBJ2-3, with 10 bases that match TRBD1. Trimming at V came to 4 bases and at J to 5 bases, leaving 3 bases not matched to a gene. In germline, CDR1 is ENHRY, CDR2 SYGVKD. The CDR3 sequence is 14 residues long. CDR3 nucleotide sequence: TGTGCCATCAGTGGCGGACAGGGGGGAGATACGCAGTATTTT. Amino acid sequence: CAISGGQGGDTQYF.